This T cell receptor (beta chain) was sequenced for a study of blood T cell repertoires in COVID-19. About the study: The samples span acute and convalescent COVID-19 from the United States, Italy and Spain.

The CDR3 is made up of 12 amino acids. The germline CDR1 and CDR2 sequences are MDHEN and SYDVKM. The ends were cut back, 4 bases at V and 11 bases at J, with 14 bases in the middle. In the authors' methods: Quantification of nucleated cells was approximated via reference gene primer amplification. Produced via immunoSEQ multiplex PCR; TCRdb's table is partial and in-frame only. V and J calls and clone size are given by that table; D and trimming were obtained from the DNA. Here the sample spans roughly 30,000 clones, around 80% being singletons. The source is an elderly woman with acute or convalescent COVID-19. The V and J genes are TRBV28 and TRBJ1-1; D uncertain. Sequencing was done on a sample of peripheral blood. CDR3 DNA sequence: TGTGCCAGCAGTTCGGAGCCTATTCAGGCTTTCTTT. This translates into CASSSEPIQAFF.